Each of the 9 T cell receptor beta chains below was sequenced from the same sample in a study of long-term antiretroviral therapy in people with HIV. This was the immunoSEQ v3.0 assay at survey level. Clones were sequenced by immunoSEQ multiplex PCR, and TCRdb holds only the in-frame ones, with some missing. The table has over 35,000 clones, roughly 80% seen once. The input for sequencing was unsorted PBMCs, taken 1.5 years after starting antiretroviral therapy. The receptors come from a man aged 18 to 29 with HIV.

The V and J genes are TRBV5-5 and TRBJ1-2; TRBD1 is a possible D gene (5 bases). CDR3 length: 15 amino acids. Germline V gives CDR1 SGHKS, CDR2 YYEKEE (reference sequence). The V end lost 2 bases, the J end lost 4 bases, and 15 bases lay between the germline ends. DNA of the CDR3: TGTGCCAGCAGCTTAACGGACAAGGAGGGCTATGGCTACACCTTC. This encodes CASSLTDKEGYGYTF.

V and J are TRBV5-4 and TRBJ2-3; D remains unclear. V dropped 4 bases and J dropped 6 bases, with 12 bases sitting between them. The CDR3 contains 13 residues. Germline CDR1 is SGHNT and CDR2 is YYREEE (reference sequence). The CDR3 DNA follows: TGTGCCAGCAGCCCCCCTAGAGGCGATACGCAGTATTTT. Translation: CASSPPRGDTQYF.

This chain uses TRBV18 with TRBJ2-1; D might be TRBD2 (6 bases). CDR1 and CDR2 from the germline V gene are KGHSH and LQKENI. The CDR3 sequence is 14 residues long. Trimming shortened V by 6 bases and J by 15 bases, and 24 bases separated the two germline ends. For the CDR3, the DNA is TGTGCCAGCTCCCGAGACCTATCGGGGGATGCGACGTTCTTC. This codes for CASSRDLSGDATFF.

V usage is TRBV28 and J usage is TRBJ2-7, with D unclear. The CDR3 extends over 13 amino acids. Germline V gives CDR1 MDHEN, CDR2 SYDVKM. The V and J ends lost 4 bases and 7 bases respectively, with 14 bases between them. CDR3 loop: CASSSPPQIEQYF. Written as DNA, the CDR3 is TGTGCCAGCAGTTCCCCCCCACAGATTGAGCAGTACTTC. The full variable domain, in which reference TRBV28 and TRBJ2-7 provide the parts outside the CDR3, is DVKVTQSSRYLVKRTGEKVFLECVQDMDHENMFWYRQDPGLGLRLIYFSYDVKMKEKGDIPEGYSVSREKKERFSLILESASTNQTSMYLCASSSPPQIEQYFGPGTRLTVT.

The chain has TRBV7-9 and TRBJ1-4; TRBD1 matches at 9 bases. The ends lost 5 bases at V and 5 bases at J; junction bases unmatched: 3. This CDR3 comprises 14 residues. The germline gives CDR1 SEHNR, CDR2 FQNEAQ (reference sequence). DNA for the CDR3: TGTGCCAGCAGCCTCGGGACAGGGAATGAAAAACTGTTTTTT. Translating gives CASSLGTGNEKLFF.

The gene calls are TRBV5-4 and TRBJ2-7; D is undetermined. Germline CDR1 reads SGHNT; CDR2 reads YYREEE (reference sequence). The CDR3 spans 14 residues. V was shortened by 0 bases and J by 3 bases, with 10 bases between the two germline ends. CDR3 sequence reads: CASSLGLGNYEQYF. Here the CDR3 DNA reads TGTGCCAGCAGCTTGGGACTTGGGAACTACGAGCAGTACTTC.

The V gene is TRBV7-6, the J gene TRBJ2-7; D is possibly TRBD2 (7 bases). Germline V lookup: CDR1 SGHVS, CDR2 FNYEAQ. The CDR3 spans 14 residues. Trimming shortened V by 0 bases and J by 4 bases, and 10 bases separated the two germline ends. DNA for the CDR3: TGTGCCAGCAGCTTAGCGAGGGGGGGGTACGAGCAGTACTTC. Translation gives CASSLARGGYEQYF.

The rearrangement uses TRBV18 and TRBJ2-5, with TRBD1 matching over 8 bases. Germline CDR1 is KGHSH and CDR2 is LQKENI. This CDR3 spans 17 amino acids. J gave up 3 bases and V 3 bases, and 12 bases lay outside the gene matches. CDR3 sequence (DNA): TGTGCCAGCTCACCGATCAGGGACAGGACTAAAAAAGAGACCCAGTACTTC. Its translation is CASSPIRDRTKKETQYF.

J is TRBJ2-7 and V is TRBV27, with a possible D match to TRBD1 (6 bases). V was shortened by 1 base and J by 3 bases, with 19 bases between the two germline ends. This CDR3 comprises 17 residues. Germline V lookup: CDR1 MNHEY, CDR2 SMNVEV (reference sequence). CDR3 region: CASSLFVGRGEDYEQYF. Written as DNA, the CDR3 is TGTGCCAGCAGTTTATTCGTCGGCAGGGGCGAGGACTACGAGCAGTACTTC.